The 2 T cell receptor beta chains listed next were all sequenced from one sample in a study of blood T cell repertoires in COVID-19. Repertoires were generated with immunoSEQ multiplex PCR, while TCRdb's copy carries only in-frame clones and drops some. The sample carries 150,000 to 200,000 clones, over 80% recorded once. The sequencing sample was made of PBMCs or T cells enriched from blood (not recorded which). The receptors come from a man aged 65 to 79 who had been exposed to COVID-19.

This chain links TRBV19 with TRBJ2-2, with TRBD1 matching over 7 bases. The V gene's germline CDR1 is LNHDA and CDR2 SQIVND (reference sequence). The CDR3 length is 13 residues. V lost 6 bases and J lost 5; bases outside the gene matches: 3. DNA for the CDR3: TGTGCCAGTAGGATGACAGGGACCGGGGAGCTGTTTTTT. Its protein product is CASRMTGTGELFF.

This chain uses TRBV9 with TRBJ2-2; no clear D gene. CDR3 length equals 14 residues. Germline CDR1 reads SGDLS; CDR2 reads YYNGEE. V was cut by 2 bases and J by 1 base, with 6 bases left in between. Written as DNA, the CDR3 is TGTGCCAGCAGCGTGGGCCAGAACACCGGGGAGCTGTTTTTT. Translation gives CASSVGQNTGELFF.